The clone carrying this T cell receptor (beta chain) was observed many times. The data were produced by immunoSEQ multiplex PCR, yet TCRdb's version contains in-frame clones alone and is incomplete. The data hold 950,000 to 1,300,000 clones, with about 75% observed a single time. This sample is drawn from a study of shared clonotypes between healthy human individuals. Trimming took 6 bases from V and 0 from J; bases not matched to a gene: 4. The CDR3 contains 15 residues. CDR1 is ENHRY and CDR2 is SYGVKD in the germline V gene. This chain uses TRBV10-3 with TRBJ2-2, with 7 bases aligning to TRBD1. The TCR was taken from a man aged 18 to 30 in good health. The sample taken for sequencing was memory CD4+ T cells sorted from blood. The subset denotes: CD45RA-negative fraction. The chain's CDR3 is CAIRGGSTNTGELFF. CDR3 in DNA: TGTGCCATCAGAGGGGGCAGTACGAACACCGGGGAGCTGTTTTTT.